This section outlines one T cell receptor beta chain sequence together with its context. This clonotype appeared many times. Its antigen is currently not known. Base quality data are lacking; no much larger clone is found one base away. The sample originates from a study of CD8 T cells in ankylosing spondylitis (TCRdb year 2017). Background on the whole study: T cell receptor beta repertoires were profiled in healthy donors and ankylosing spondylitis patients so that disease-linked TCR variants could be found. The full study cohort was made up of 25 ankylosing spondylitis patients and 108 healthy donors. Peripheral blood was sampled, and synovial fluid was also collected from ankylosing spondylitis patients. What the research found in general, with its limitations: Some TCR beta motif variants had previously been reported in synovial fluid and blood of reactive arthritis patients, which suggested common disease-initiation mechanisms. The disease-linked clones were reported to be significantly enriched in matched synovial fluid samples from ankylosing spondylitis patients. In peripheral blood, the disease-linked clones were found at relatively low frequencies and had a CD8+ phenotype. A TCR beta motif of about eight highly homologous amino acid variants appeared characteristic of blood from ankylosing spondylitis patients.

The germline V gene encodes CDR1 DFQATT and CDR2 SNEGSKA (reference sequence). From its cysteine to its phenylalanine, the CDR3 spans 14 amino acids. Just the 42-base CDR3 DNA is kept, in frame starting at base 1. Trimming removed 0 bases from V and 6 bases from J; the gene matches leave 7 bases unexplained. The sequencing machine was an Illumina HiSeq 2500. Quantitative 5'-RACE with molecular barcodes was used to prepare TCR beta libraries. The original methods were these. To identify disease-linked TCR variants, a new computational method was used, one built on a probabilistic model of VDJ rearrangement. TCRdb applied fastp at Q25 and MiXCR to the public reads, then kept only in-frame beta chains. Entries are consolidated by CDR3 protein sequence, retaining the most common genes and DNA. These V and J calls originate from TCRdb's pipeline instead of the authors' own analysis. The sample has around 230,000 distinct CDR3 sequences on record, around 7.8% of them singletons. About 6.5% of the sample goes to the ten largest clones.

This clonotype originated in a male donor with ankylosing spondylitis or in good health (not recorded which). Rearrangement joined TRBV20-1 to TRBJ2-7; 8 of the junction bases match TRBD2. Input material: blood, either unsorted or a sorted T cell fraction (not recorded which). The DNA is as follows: TGCAGTGCTAGAGATCTAAGCGGGAGAGGCGAGCAGTACTTC. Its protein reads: CSARDLSGRGEQYF.